This T cell receptor beta chain was profiled in a study of T cell responses to AZD1222 COVID-19 vaccine. Study conclusions and caveats: Among those given AZD1222, only 6 or 7 were seropositive at baseline. Donors were mostly white British, more females; clonal diversity possibly underestimated. Elevations in Spike-specific TCR breadth and depth followed administration of two AZD1222 doses. Reports indicate that nearly half of spike-specific TCRs are directed at unmutated variant regions.

This clone has just a few counts. Its antigen is undetermined. Produced via immunoSEQ multiplex PCR; TCRdb's table is partial and in-frame only. This sample has some 140,000 clones, with roughly 87% found just once. Germline lookup yields CDR1 LNHDA and CDR2 SQIVND (reference sequence). J lost 6 bases, V lost 6 bases, and 10 bases had no gene match. The CDR3 contains 16 residues. This specimen consisted of peripheral blood, obtained 28 days after the second AZD1222 dose. This chain uses TRBV19 with TRBJ2-3; 12 bases align to TRBD1. The receptor was derived from an adult who received the AZD1222 COVID-19 vaccine. Written as DNA, the CDR3 is TGTGCCAGTAGCCATCCGGGACAGGGGGCTGATGATACGCAGTATTTT. Amino acids: CASSHPGQGADDTQYF.